This T cell receptor beta chain was sequenced for a study of blood T cell repertoires in COVID-19. Looking at the study overall: The analysed material was cDNA or gDNA that came from T cells, B-cell-depleted T cells, or PBMCs.

Germline V lookup: CDR1 LNHDA, CDR2 SQIVND (reference sequence). The CDR3 is made up of 15 amino acids. The trim removed 6 bases at V and 3 bases at J, leaving 10 bases unmatched. The protocol was immunoSEQ multiplex PCR, while the TCRdb copy is restricted to in-frame clones and leaves out a portion. Altogether more than 200,000 clones are present, 70% to 90% being singletons, with the ten largest covering approximately 2.6%. J is TRBJ1-1 and V is TRBV19, with TRBD1 matching 7 bases. The clonotype was recovered from a woman in her 70s with active or convalescent COVID-19. Sequencing was carried out using peripheral blood. CDR3 in amino acids: CASRPPPGQHTEAFF. Here the CDR3 DNA reads TGTGCCAGTAGACCCCCACCGGGACAGCACACTGAAGCTTTCTTT.